Shown below are 2 T cell receptor beta chains from a single sample sequenced in a study of low-dose radiotherapy and immunotherapy resistance in tumors. Specified time point: after trial treatment. As for treatment: LDRT plus nivolumab, ipilimumab, low-dose cyclophosphamide and aspirin (RACIN trial). TRAV- and TRBV-specific primers primed first-strand cDNA, covering alpha and beta chains. Over around 19 PCR cycles, TCRs were amplified from a constant-region primer and V-primer adapter. TCRdb ran MiXCR on the reads and lists one entry per CDR3 protein. The top ten hold around 10% of the sample, which has about 44,000 distinct CDR3 sequences, 25% to 30% seen once. Sequences were derived from PBMCs, sampled after low-dose radiotherapy plus immunotherapy. These receptors originate from a male donor with prostate cancer.

In this sample, this clonotype turned up many times. The genes are TRBV29-1 and TRBJ1-4, with 7 bases identical to TRBD1. V dropped 7 bases and J dropped 8; count of bases not matched to a gene: 13. CDR3 length: 14 residues. The V gene's germline CDR1 is SQVTM and CDR2 ANQGSEA. The CDR3 region is CSGGGGGQGEKLFF. CDR3 nucleotide sequence: TGCAGCGGGGGGGGAGGGGGCCAAGGAGAAAAACTGTTTTTT. The full variable domain, rest sourced from reference TRBV29-1 and TRBJ1-4, is SAVISQKPSRDICQRGTSLTIQCQVDSQVTMMFWYRQQPGQSLTLIATANQGSEATYESGFVIDKFPISRPNLTFSTLTVSNMSPEDSSIYLCSGGGGGQGEKLFFGSGTQLSVL.

A few counts support this clonotype. The V and J genes are TRBV11-2 and TRBJ2-2, with unresolved D. Germline CDR1 reads SGHAT; CDR2 reads FQNNGV. The CDR3 consists of 13 residues. V lost 8 bases to trimming and J lost 9 bases, with 16 bases between them. CDR3 in amino acids: CASGHSTIRELFF. Here the CDR3 DNA reads TGTGCCAGCGGCCACTCGACAATCCGGGAGCTGTTTTTT.